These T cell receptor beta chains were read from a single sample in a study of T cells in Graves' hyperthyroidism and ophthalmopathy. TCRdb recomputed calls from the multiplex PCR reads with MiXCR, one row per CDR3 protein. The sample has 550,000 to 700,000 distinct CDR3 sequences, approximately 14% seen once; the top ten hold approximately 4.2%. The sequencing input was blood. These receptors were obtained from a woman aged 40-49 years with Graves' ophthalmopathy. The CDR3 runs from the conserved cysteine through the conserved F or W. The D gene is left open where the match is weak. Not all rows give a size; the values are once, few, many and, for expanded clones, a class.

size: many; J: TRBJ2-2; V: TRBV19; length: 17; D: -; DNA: TGTGCCAGTAGTACTAGACCCGGGACCAAAGGGACCGGGGAGCTGTTTTTT; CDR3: CASSTRPGTKGTGELFF
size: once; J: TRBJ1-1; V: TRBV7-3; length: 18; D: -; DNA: TGTGCCAGCAGCTTAAATAGTGGCAGGGCAGGGAGAAGGACTGAAGCTTTCTTT; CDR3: CASSLNSGRAGRRTEAFF
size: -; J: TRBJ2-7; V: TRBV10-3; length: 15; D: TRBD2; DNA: TGTGCCATCACCGAAACTAGCGGGGCCAGGGGAGAGCAGTACTTC; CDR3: CAITETSGARGEQYF
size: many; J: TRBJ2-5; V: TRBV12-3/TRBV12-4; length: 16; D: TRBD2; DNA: TGTGCCAGCAGCTTTGGGCTAGCGGGAGGCGGGGAGACCCAGTACTTC; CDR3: CASSFGLAGGGETQYF
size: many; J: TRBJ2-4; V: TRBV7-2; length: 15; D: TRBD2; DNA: TGTGCCAGCAGCCTCGGGACTAGCGGTTCAAACATTCAGTACTTC; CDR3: CASSLGTSGSNIQYF
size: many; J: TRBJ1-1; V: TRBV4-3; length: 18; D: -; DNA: TGCGCCAGCAGCCAAGATCGAGGAGGGGTCTACATGAACACTGAAGCTTTCTTT; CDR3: CASSQDRGGVYMNTEAFF
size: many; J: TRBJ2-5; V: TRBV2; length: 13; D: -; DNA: TGTGCCAGCAGGACGGGAGAGCAAGAGACCCAGTACTTC; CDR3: CASRTGEQETQYF
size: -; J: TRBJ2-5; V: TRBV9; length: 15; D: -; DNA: TGTGCCAGCAGCAGCGCGGGGGGGACAGGGGAGACCCAGTACTTC; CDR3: CASSSAGGTGETQYF
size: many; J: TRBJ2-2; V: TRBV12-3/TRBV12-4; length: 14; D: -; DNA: TGTGCCAGCAGGCCGGCAGCGAACACCGGGGAGCTGTTTTTT; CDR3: CASRPAANTGELFF
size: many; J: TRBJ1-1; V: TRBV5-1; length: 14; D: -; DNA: TGCGCCAGCAGCTTAACGACAGATAACACTGAAGCTTTCTTT; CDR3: CASSLTTDNTEAFF
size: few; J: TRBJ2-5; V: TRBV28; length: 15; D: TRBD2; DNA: TGTGCCAGCAGTCTCGGAGCGGGGCCTCAAGAGACCCAGTACTTC; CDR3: CASSLGAGPQETQYF
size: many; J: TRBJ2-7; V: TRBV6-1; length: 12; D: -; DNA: TGTGCCAGCAGAAAGGACTCCTACGAGCAGTACTTC; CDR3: CASRKDSYEQYF
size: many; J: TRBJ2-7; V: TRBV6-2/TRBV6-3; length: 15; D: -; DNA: TGTGCCAGCAGTTACTCGACTTACGGTTTCTACGAGCAGTACTTC; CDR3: CASSYSTYGFYEQYF
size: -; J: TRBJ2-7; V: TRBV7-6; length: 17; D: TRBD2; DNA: TGTGCCAGCAGCTTGGGTATCCTAGCGGGGGCGGGGAACGAGCAGTACTTC; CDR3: CASSLGILAGAGNEQYF
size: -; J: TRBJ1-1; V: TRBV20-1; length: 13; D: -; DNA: TGCAGTGCTAGCAATACCATGAACACTGAAGCTTTCTTT; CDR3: CSASNTMNTEAFF
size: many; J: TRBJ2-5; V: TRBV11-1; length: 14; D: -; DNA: TGTGCCAGCAGGGTTCCGGGAACCCAAGAGACCCAGTACTTC; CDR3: CASRVPGTQETQYF
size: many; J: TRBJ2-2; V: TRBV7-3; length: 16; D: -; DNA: TGTGCCAGCAGCTATAGGCCCGGGACAAGCACCGGGGAGCTGTTTTTT; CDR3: CASSYRPGTSTGELFF
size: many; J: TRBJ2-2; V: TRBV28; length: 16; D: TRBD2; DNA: TGTGCCAGCAGTTTTCCCGGCGGGAGCTCCACCGGGGAGCTGTTTTTT; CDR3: CASSFPGGSSTGELFF